Shown below are 10 T cell receptor beta chains from a single sample sequenced in a study of CD8 T cells in Susac syndrome. RNA was extracted with the RNeasy kit, and a quantity of about 0.45 to 1 ug was reverse transcribed using random hexamers. A single record per CDR3 protein comes from TCRdb applying MiXCR to the immunoSEQ multiplex PCR reads. The data contain 100,000 to 150,000 distinct CDR3 sequences, 90% to 95% of them singletons. Sequenced material: CD4+ T cells from PBMCs. The receptor set was obtained from a human donor in good health.

This chain uses TRBV29-1 with TRBJ2-1; 7 positions match TRBD2. Unmatched junction bases numbered 14, after V lost 6 bases and J lost 6 bases. The V gene's germline CDR1 is SQVTM and CDR2 ANQGSEA. The CDR3 runs 15 residues. This CDR3 is CSVPGGGPIRNEQFF. The CDR3 DNA reads TGCAGCGTCCCCGGGGGAGGGCCCATCCGCAATGAGCAGTTCTTC.

This chain links TRBV5-1 with TRBJ2-2; D is ambiguous. The CDR3 spans 14 residues. The ends were cut back, 3 bases at V and 6 bases at J, with 12 bases in the middle. Germline CDR1 and CDR2: SGHRS and YFSETQ. The CDR3 sequence: CASSYPSGAGELFF. The CDR3 DNA sequence: TGCGCCAGCAGCTATCCCTCGGGCGCCGGGGAGCTGTTTTTT.

The V gene is TRBV10-3, the J gene TRBJ2-5; D not resolved. The CDR3 has 12 residues. The germline V gene encodes CDR1 ENHRY and CDR2 SYGVKD. V lost 4 bases to trimming and J lost 2 bases, with 5 bases between them. CDR3 region: CAISVGQETQYF. The CDR3 coding sequence is TGTGCCATCAGTGTGGGGCAAGAGACCCAGTACTTC.

In this sample, this clonotype turned up a few times. This chain links TRBV27 with TRBJ2-7; unclear D gene. The CDR3 totals 9 residues. Germline V gives CDR1 MNHEY, CDR2 SMNVEV (reference sequence). CDR3 sequence (DNA): TGTGATCCGTCCTACGAGCAGTACTTC. It is translated as CDPSYEQYF.

V usage is TRBV7-2 and J usage is TRBJ1-5, with TRBD1 matching over 8 bases. This CDR3 has 14 amino acids. Germline V gene sequence: CDR1 SGHTA, CDR2 FQGNSA. The ends lost 5 bases at V and 6 bases at J; junction bases unmatched: 6. The CDR3 protein is CASSEWTGTQPQHF. For the CDR3, the DNA is TGTGCCAGCAGCGAATGGACAGGGACTCAGCCCCAGCATTTT.

This chain links TRBV29-1 with TRBJ2-3; D may correspond to TRBD1 or TRBD2 (6 bases each). The CDR3 length is 15 residues. Germline lookup yields CDR1 SQVTM and CDR2 ANQGSEA. V lost 6 bases, J lost 2 bases, and 18 bases lay in between. The CDR3 is CSVGSGAEITDTQYF. CDR3 sequence (DNA): TGCAGCGTCGGATCGGGGGCCGAGATCACAGATACGCAGTATTTT.

The V gene is TRBV6-5, the J gene TRBJ2-1, with unresolved D. V gave up 6 bases and J gave up 7 bases, with 10 bases separating them. The V gene's germline CDR1 is MNHEY and CDR2 SVGAGI. The length of the CDR3 is 12 residues. CDR3 residues: CASSERWNEQFF. CDR3 bases: TGTGCCAGCAGCGAACGTTGGAATGAGCAGTTCTTC.

The gene calls are TRBV5-1 and TRBJ2-4, with D uncertain. Between the trimmed V and J ends, which lost 0 bases and 0 bases, there was a span of 10 bases. Germline V gene data show CDR1 as SGHRS and CDR2 as YFSETQ. The CDR3 is made up of 16 amino acids. The CDR3 DNA is TGCGCCAGCAGCTTGGAATACCAGATAGCCAAAAACATTCAGTACTTC. It is translated as CASSLEYQIAKNIQYF.

V gene TRBV7-9 combines with J gene TRBJ1-4; 10 bases are shared with TRBD1. The ends lost 5 bases at V and 5 bases at J; junction bases unmatched: 2. This CDR3 has 14 residues. In germline, CDR1 is SEHNR, CDR2 FQNEAQ (reference sequence). The DNA for the CDR3 is TGTGCCAGCAGCCAGGACAGGGGGAATGAAAAACTGTTTTTT. It is translated as CASSQDRGNEKLFF.

This clonotype was recorded once. The V and J genes are TRBV30 and TRBJ2-7; D is unclear. Germline CDR1 reads GTSNPN; CDR2 reads SVGIG (reference sequence). The CDR3 is 12 amino acids. Deletions cut 2 bases from V and 2 bases from J, with 7 bases between. The DNA for the CDR3 is TGTGCCTGGAGTAGCTCAGCCTACGAGCAGTACTTC. It codes for CAWSSSAYEQYF.